This T cell receptor (beta chain) is drawn from a study of blood T cell repertoires in COVID-19. Across the whole study: Both acute and convalescent COVID-19 samples were obtained from the United States, Italy and Spain. Sample material is recorded as cDNA or gDNA derived from T cells, B-cell-depleted T cells, or PBMCs.

This clone occurred once. Trimming removed 4 bases from V and 9 bases from J, with 9 bases in between. Germline values: CDR1 SGHDT, CDR2 YYEEEE. This CDR3 region has 11 residues. Authors' methods: Amplified reference gene primers provided the basis for estimating nucleated cell counts. Measured with immunoSEQ multiplex PCR; TCRdb has only the in-frame clones, and not every one. V, J and clone size are those of that table, while D and trimming were read from the DNA. The table shows about 100,000 clones, with over 85% occurring only once. Sequenced input: peripheral blood. This clonotype originated in a man aged 70 or older with acute or convalescent COVID-19. The chain links TRBV5-6 to TRBJ2-3, with a weak D call TRBD2 (5 bases). The CDR3 here is CASSSLATQYF. The CDR3, as DNA: TGTGCCAGCAGCAGCCTAGCAACGCAGTATTTT.